This TCR beta chain was identified in a study of shared clonotypes between healthy human individuals (dated by TCRdb to 2018 to 2020). Broadly, across the study: The cohort comprised a couple of women and three men aged 18 to 49 years. For each donor, CD4 naive and CD4 memory were each run on three plates, CD8 naive on two plates, and CD8 memory on one plate. The study deeply sequenced blood TCR repertoires of about 5 healthy adults to estimate repertoire size and the extent of clonotype sharing between individuals. Libraries were prepared and TCR repertoires were sequenced by different laboratories using diverse techniques, in order to increase sequencing depth and limit assay-specific biases. Between about 0.94 and 8.9 billion PBMCs per donor were obtained by leukapheresis. Points the paper makes about the study in general: Only blood was sampled, and tissue TCR repertoires likely differ from those in blood. Because the study included a small number of donors, the genetic and exposure-history diversity represented was limited. Rarefaction of sorted-subset datasets indicated incomplete sequencing despite the large sequencing depth. Pairwise subsampling led to the expectation that sequencing depth would affect the degree of clonotype sharing among donors. Larger estimated clonotype richness was generally found for naive subsets than for memory subsets. Compared with non-shared clonotypes, the clonotypes found in all four sorted-subset donors had higher generation probabilities. Approximately 5% of naive CD4, approximately 3.7% of naive CD8, about 2.4% of memory CD4, and around 0.42% of memory CD8 clonotypes were shared across several donors.

Comments on this clone: The antigen it recognizes is unknown. No per-base quality is available; no much larger clone lies one base away.

Healthy HIV-negative adults with no recently reported acute infections or vaccinations were included as donors. All donors were Caucasian adults living in Nashville, Tennessee, USA. CD4+ T cells were enriched by magnetic negative selection, after which naive cells were positively selected on CD45RA and the negative fraction was taken as the memory subset. Blood was collected by leukapheresis, and PBMCs were isolated by Ficoll-Histopaque density gradient centrifugation and then cryopreserved in liquid nitrogen vapor phase. Analytical flow cytometry was used to check the purity and quantity of every magnetically sorted T cell population. Genomic DNA was isolated from each sorted fraction and quantified by UV absorbance on a Nanodrop 2000c. Using the deep immunoSEQ assay, multiplex PCR amplified TCR CDR3 regions from genomic DNA. Extracted genomic DNA from each cell subset was distributed evenly across all wells of several immunoSEQ 96-well plates, and each plate was treated as a replicate. Each replicate PCR for sorted subsets received approximately 200 ng genomic DNA, equal to about 30,000 T cell genomes. The purified libraries were quantified using a Qubit 3.0 fluorometer, sized with a Bioanalyzer 2100, and then quantified again using the KAPA Library Quantification kit. Each immunoSEQ 96-well plate was sequenced on its own single-read 150-cycle Illumina NextSeq 550 flow cell. In the authors' own workflow: Because the immunoSEQ output included only junctional sequences and no quality scores, the filtering could not be the same as the filtering used for full-length reads. To assign V/J genes and CDR3, sequences were annotated using PyIR, a Python wrapper for IgBLAST v1.9, with IMGT germline references. Reads with weak V/J assignments (E-value above 1e-6), missing CDR3, stop codons, out-of-frame junctions, or ambiguous translated residues were removed. V3J clonotypes were defined as sequences sharing an identical inferred V gene, J gene, and CDR3 amino acid sequence. Percentage overlap between repertoires was calculated by dividing the number of shared unique clonotypes by the size of the smaller repertoire. Richness of each repertoire was evaluated using RTK rarefaction, the Chao1 estimator, and Recon v2.1 estimates of unobserved clonotypes. Generation probabilities for all TCRbeta clonotypes obtained by the gDNA method from a handful of donors were computed using OLGA. TCRdb took over this immuneACCESS table, retaining in-frame rearrangements with V and J assigned. Such tables are incomplete; in checked studies, under half of the missing clones stem from an unresolved V gene, and the remainder is unexplained. V, J and clone size are those of that table, while D and trimming were read from the DNA. This sample has 2 million to 2.5 million clones in its table, and over 85% of those were observed once. About 0.38% of the sample rests with the top ten.

This TCR was recovered from a man younger than 35 in good health. Some clones in this sample may be carry-over from other donors' samples. Sample: naive CD4+ T cells from PBMCs. Interpreted using the paper, the cell subset or site label stands for: CD45RA+ positively selected.

CDR3 loop: CSARRADGYTF. The DNA sequence follows: TGCAGTGCTAGACGGGCGGATGGCTACACCTTC. The chain links TRBV20-1 with TRBJ1-2; the D gene assignment is ambiguous. V was cut back by 2 bases and J by 6 bases, leaving a gap of 7 bases between them. From its cysteine to its phenylalanine, the CDR3 spans 11 amino acids. Left in the record is the CDR3 DNA by itself, 33 bases read in frame from the first base. Looking up the germline V gene (reference sequence) yields CDR1 DFQATT and CDR2 SNEGSKA.